One and the same sample provided the 19 T cell receptor beta chains below, sequenced in a study of blood T cell repertoires in COVID-19. The table came from immunoSEQ multiplex PCR; TCRdb's copy has only in-frame clones and leaves some out. The sample carries around 190,000 clones, 85% recorded once. Sequencing input: peripheral blood. The receptor set was obtained from a woman aged 80 or older with acute or convalescent COVID-19.

This rearrangement joins TRBV2 to TRBJ2-1, with 8 nucleotides matching TRBD2. V shed 5 bases and J 9 bases; nucleotides not matched to a gene: 15. CDR1 and CDR2 (germline): SNHLY, FYNNEI. The CDR3 has 16 residues. The chain's CDR3 is CASSPRVGSGSTEQFF. The CDR3 nucleotides are TGTGCCAGCAGTCCCAGGGTGGGGAGCGGGAGTACTGAGCAGTTCTTC.

The rearrangement uses TRBV5-1 and TRBJ2-3, with TRBD2 matching over 11 bases. Germline lookup yields CDR1 SGHRS and CDR2 YFSETQ. J was trimmed by 6 bases and V by 4 bases; bases with no gene match: 10. The CDR3 sequence is 16 residues long. CDR3 protein: CASSVTSGAARDTQYF. The CDR3 nucleotides read TGCGCCAGCAGCGTGACTAGCGGGGCTGCACGGGATACGCAGTATTTT.

This rearrangement joins TRBV3-1 (or the pseudogene TRBV3-2) to TRBJ1-2; tentatively, D is TRBD1 (5 bases). Deletions cut 4 bases from V and 8 bases from J, with 20 bases between. The germline gives CDR1 LGHDT, CDR2 YNNKEL (reference sequence). The CDR3 is 15 residues long. CDR3 sequence: CASSPSHGGSSGYTF. The CDR3 DNA follows: TGTGCCAGCAGCCCCAGCCACGGGGGATCGAGCGGCTACACCTTC.

The chain recombines TRBV15 with TRBJ2-7; TRBD2 is a possible D gene (6 bases). Germline loops: CDR1 LNHNV, CDR2 YYDKDF (reference sequence). This CDR3 comprises 16 residues. V lost 1 base and J 4 bases, leaving 17 bases between the germline ends. The CDR3 DNA reads TGTGCCACCAGCAGAGGGGGTGCCGGGGGTTTATACGAGCAGTACTTC. Translation: CATSRGGAGGLYEQYF.

The genes are TRBV28 and TRBJ1-6, with TRBD1 matching over 7 bases. CDR1 and CDR2 from the germline V gene are MDHEN and SYDVKM. This CDR3 comprises 15 residues. V gave up 3 bases and J gave up 8 bases; unmatched junction bases: 7. The CDR3 DNA reads TGTGCCAGCAGTTTGCAGGGGGATTGGGATTCACCCCTCCACTTT. Its protein product is CASSLQGDWDSPLHF.

The chain links TRBV28 to TRBJ1-5; the D is unclear. Trimming removed 6 bases from V and 5 bases from J, with 8 bases in between. Germline assignment: CDR1 MDHEN and CDR2 SYDVKM. The CDR3 covers 12 residues. The CDR3 sequence: CASRSSHQPQHF. CDR3 DNA sequence: TGTGCCAGCAGGAGTTCTCATCAGCCCCAGCATTTT.

The V and J genes are TRBV5-4 and TRBJ2-1; 8 positions match TRBD2. CDR3 length: 14 amino acids. Per germline, CDR1 SGHNT and CDR2 YYREEE (reference sequence). Trimming took 8 bases from V and 5 from J; bases not matched to a gene: 9. CDR3 sequence (DNA): TGTGCCAGTTGGGGACCGGGAGGGAACAATGAGCAGTTCTTC. This gives the protein CASWGPGGNNEQFF.

This clone was counted between two and nine times. V gene TRBV7-9 combines with J gene TRBJ2-3; 11 nucleotides align to TRBD2. The CDR3 length is 17 residues. Germline CDR1 and CDR2: SEHNR and FQNEAQ (reference sequence). V trimming: 5 bases; J trimming: 7 bases; junction bases outside the gene matches: 14. For the CDR3, the DNA is TGTGCCAGCAGCGCAGCCCTAGCGGGGGGCTCCGTGTATACGCAGTATTTT. This encodes CASSAALAGGSVYTQYF. The whole variable domain, filled in from reference TRBV7-9 and TRBJ2-3, reads DTGVSQNPRHKITKRGQNVTFRCDPISEHNRLYWYRQTLGQGPEFLTYFQNEAQLEKSRLLSDRFSAERPKGSFSTLEIQRTEQGDSAMYLCASSAALAGGSVYTQYFGPGTRLTVL.

This rearrangement joins TRBV27 to TRBJ2-7; maybe TRBD1 (6 bases). This CDR3 region has 15 residues. Trimming took 6 bases from V and 4 from J, leaving 19 bases between them. Looked up from germline, CDR1 is MNHEY and CDR2 is SMNVEV (reference sequence). CDR3 in amino acids: CASRPRGLLEYEQYF. CDR3 sequence (DNA): TGTGCCAGCAGACCCAGGGGTCTCCTGGAGTACGAGCAGTACTTC.

The CDR3 DNA reads as TGTGCCAGCAGCCTTGCGGGGGAGCAGTACTTC. Encoded protein: CASSLAGEQYF. The chain uses TRBV2 and TRBJ2-7, with TRBD2 as a possible D gene (6 bases). The germline V gene encodes CDR1 SNHLY and CDR2 FYNNEI. Trimming took 6 bases from V and 7 from J, leaving 10 bases between them. The CDR3 runs to 11 residues.

This chain joins TRBV7-9 and TRBJ1-2; D not resolved. CDR3 length: 12 amino acids. CDR1 is SEHNR and CDR2 is FQNEAQ in the germline V gene (reference sequence). V was pared by 5 bases and J by 4 bases, with 8 bases between. DNA of the CDR3: TGTGCCAGCAGCCTAGGGCTCTATGGCTACACCTTC. Protein sequence: CASSLGLYGYTF.

This clone was recorded only once. CDR3 sequence: CASSPRPGGANTGELFF. The CDR3 nucleotides are TGTGCCAGCAGTCCTCGACCCGGAGGGGCCAACACCGGGGAGCTGTTTTTT. This chain uses TRBV6-6 with TRBJ2-2, with D perhaps matching TRBD2 (6 bases). This CDR3 spans 17 amino acids. Germline V gives CDR1 MNHNY, CDR2 SVGAGI (reference sequence). Between the trimmed V and J ends, which lost 5 bases and 2 bases, there was a span of 18 bases.

This clone was seen only once. The gene calls are TRBV6-5 and TRBJ2-7; the D gene is possibly TRBD2 (7 bases). The CDR3 runs to 15 residues. V lost 6 bases and J 4 bases, leaving 19 bases between the germline ends. Germline CDR1 reads MNHEY; CDR2 reads SVGAGI. CDR3 DNA sequence: TGTGCCAGCAGAAGGGGGGGGGTCTCGGGTTACGAGCAGTACTTC. Amino acids: CASRRGGVSGYEQYF.

V is TRBV2 and J is TRBJ1-2; D is unclear. This CDR3 spans 12 amino acids. Germline V gene data show CDR1 as SNHLY and CDR2 as FYNNEI. V was pared by 3 bases and J by 4 bases, with 6 bases between. CDR3 loop: CASSDQSYGYTF. DNA for the CDR3: TGTGCCAGCAGTGATCAGTCCTATGGCTACACCTTC.

The genes are TRBV19 and TRBJ1-1; unclear D gene. CDR3 length: 12 residues. Germline assignment: CDR1 LNHDA and CDR2 SQIVND (reference sequence). Trimming pared 2 bases from V and 11 bases from J, leaving 12 bases between. The CDR3 here is CASSITGGLAFF. The CDR3, as DNA: TGTGCCAGTAGTATAACTGGAGGGTTGGCTTTCTTT.

Only one count was recorded for this clone. The gene calls are TRBV2 and TRBJ2-5; 8 nucleotides align to TRBD1. V dropped 6 bases and J dropped 5; count of bases not matched to a gene: 11. This CDR3 region has 15 residues. Germline V gene data show CDR1 as SNHLY and CDR2 as FYNNEI. The CDR3, as DNA: TGTGCCAGCAGCACCACAGGGGGGCGCGGGGAGACCCAGTACTTC. This gives the protein CASSTTGGRGETQYF.

The chain employs TRBV2 and TRBJ2-7, with D hard to call. V lost 7 bases and J 2 bases, leaving 12 bases between the germline ends. CDR1 is SNHLY, CDR2 FYNNEI, per germline. The CDR3 spans 13 residues. The CDR3 reads CASKVYSAYEQYF. CDR3 nucleotide sequence: TGTGCCAGCAAAGTTTATTCGGCCTACGAGCAGTACTTC.

The chain combines TRBV4-1 with TRBJ2-7; a possible D gene is TRBD2 (5 bases). There are 13 residues in the CDR3. Germline CDR1 reads MGHRA; CDR2 reads YSYEKL. V shed 6 bases and J shed 7 bases, with 16 bases lying between them. Written as DNA, the CDR3 is TGCGCCAGCAGTGACTACGGGGAGAGGGAGCAGTACTTC. This encodes CASSDYGEREQYF.

V usage is TRBV11-2 and J usage is TRBJ2-3, with 13 bases that match TRBD2. Germline V gene lookup returns CDR1 SGHAT and CDR2 FQNNGV. V was clipped by 5 bases and J by 0 bases; unmatched bases: 8. The CDR3 is 18 amino acids. The CDR3: CASSLRLAGGPSTDTQYF. The CDR3 region has the DNA TGTGCCAGCAGCCTCCGACTAGCGGGAGGCCCTAGCACAGATACGCAGTATTTT.